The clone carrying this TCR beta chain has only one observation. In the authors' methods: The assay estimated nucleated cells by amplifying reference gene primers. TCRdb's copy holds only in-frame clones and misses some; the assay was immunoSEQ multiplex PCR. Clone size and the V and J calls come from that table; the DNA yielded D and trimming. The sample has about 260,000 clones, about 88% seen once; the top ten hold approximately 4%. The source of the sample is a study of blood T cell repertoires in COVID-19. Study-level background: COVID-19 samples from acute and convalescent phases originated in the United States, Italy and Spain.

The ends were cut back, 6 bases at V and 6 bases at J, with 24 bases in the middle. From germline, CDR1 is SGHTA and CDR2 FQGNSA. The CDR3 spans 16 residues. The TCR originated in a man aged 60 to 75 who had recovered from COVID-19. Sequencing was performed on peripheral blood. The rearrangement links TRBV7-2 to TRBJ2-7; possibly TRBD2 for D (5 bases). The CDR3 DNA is TGTGCCAGCAGTTCTGGACTCGAGACCTACTGGGGCGAGCAGTACTTC. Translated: CASSSGLETYWGEQYF.